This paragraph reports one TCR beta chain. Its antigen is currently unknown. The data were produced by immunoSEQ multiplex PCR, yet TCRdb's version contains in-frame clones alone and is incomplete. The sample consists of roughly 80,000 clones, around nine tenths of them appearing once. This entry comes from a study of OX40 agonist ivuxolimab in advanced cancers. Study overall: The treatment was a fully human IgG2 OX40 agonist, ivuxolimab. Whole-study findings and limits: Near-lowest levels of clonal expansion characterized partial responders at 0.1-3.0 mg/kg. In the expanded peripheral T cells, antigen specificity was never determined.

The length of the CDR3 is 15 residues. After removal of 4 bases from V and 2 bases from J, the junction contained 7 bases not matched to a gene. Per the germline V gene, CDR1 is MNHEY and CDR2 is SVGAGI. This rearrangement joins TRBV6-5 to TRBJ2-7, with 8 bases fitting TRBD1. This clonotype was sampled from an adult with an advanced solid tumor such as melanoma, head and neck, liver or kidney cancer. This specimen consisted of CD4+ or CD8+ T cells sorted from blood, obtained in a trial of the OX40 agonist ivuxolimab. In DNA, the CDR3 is TGTGCCAGCAGTTCCGGACAGGGCGTTACCTACGAGCAGTACTTC. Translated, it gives CASSSGQGVTYEQYF.